This T cell receptor (beta chain) was found in a study of T cells expressing NK-cell markers. Background on the study: Eight donors were sequenced, seven testing HCMV-seropositive and one testing seronegative. Whole-study findings and limits: Topping the CD3+CD56-NKG2C+ fraction as well were these clonotypes, in a few donors.

CDR1 and CDR2 (germline): MNHNS, SASEGT. CDR3 length: 12 amino acids. With respect to this clonotype: Its specificity is not known.

Reprocessing the 5' RACE reads, TCRdb reports a single entry for every CDR3 protein and omits DNA. The sample table sets out 300,000 to 450,000 distinct CDR3 sequences. The TCR was taken from a man aged 18-70 years in good health. Specimen: blood T cells: a sorted CD56 or NKG2C T cell subset, CD4+ or CD8+ T cells, or bulk PBMC T cells (not recorded which). This chain uses TRBV6-1 with TRBJ2-7. The CDR3 sequence: CATFRRSYEQYF.